Below, 3 T cell receptor beta chains from the same sample are listed, as sequenced in a study of T cell repertoires in cytomegalovirus infection. These receptors' antigens are unknown. TCRdb reanalysed the reads using MiXCR and keeps one entry per CDR3 protein. In the table there are 800,000 to 950,000 distinct CDR3 sequences, over 25% of which are singletons. The specimen comprised cultured CD8+ T cells from PBMCs, sampled from culture after CMV antigen stimulation. The receptors originated from a human donor in good health (CMV status not recorded). Some clones in this sample may be carry-over from other donors' samples.

This clonotype was seen a few times. The chain couples TRBV7-9 to TRBJ2-3; TRBD2 matches at 7 bases. V was clipped by 7 bases and J by 6 bases; unmatched bases: 13. Germline CDR1 SEHNR, CDR2 FQNEAQ (reference sequence). CDR3 size: 15 residues. In DNA form, the CDR3 reads TGTGCCAGCAACCATGGGAGGGGCCGCCTGGATACGCAGTATTTT. Protein product: CASNHGRGRLDTQYF.

This clonotype has just a few counts. The V and J genes are TRBV12-3 or TRBV12-4 and TRBJ2-1; D unclear. This CDR3 contains 12 residues. V was pared by 2 bases and J by 9 bases, with 8 bases between. CDR3 loop: CASSLIGVEQFF. CDR3 sequence (DNA): TGTGCCAGCAGTTTAATTGGGGTTGAGCAGTTCTTC.

This clonotype was counted between two and nine times. The chain recombines TRBV9 with TRBJ1-1, with TRBD1 identical over 7 bases. The CDR3 runs 17 residues. Germline trimming cut 8 bases from V and 1 base from J; bases unmatched to any gene: 17. The germline V gene has CDR1 SGDLS and CDR2 YYNGEE. In DNA, the CDR3 is TGTGCCAGTAGCTCAGCGATCACTTGGACAGGGAACACTGAAGCTTTCTTT. Translating gives CASSSAITWTGNTEAFF.